This T cell receptor (beta chain) was identified during a study of blood T cell repertoires in COVID-19. Study-level background: Whether acute or convalescent, the COVID-19 samples came from the United States, Italy and Spain. Sources were T cells, B-cell-depleted T cells, or PBMCs; the material itself was cDNA or gDNA.

Seattle participants joined during active infection and were tracked over time. Per the original data handling: Quantification of nucleated cells was approximated via reference gene primer amplification. Produced via immunoSEQ multiplex PCR; TCRdb's table is partial and in-frame only. V, J and clone size reflect that table, while D and trimming were determined from the DNA. Of 200,000 to 300,000 clones in the sample, 86% were seen once. The length of the CDR3 is 14 residues. V was clipped by 6 bases and J by 5 bases, with 11 bases between them. The germline V gene encodes CDR1 SGHDN and CDR2 FVKESK. This clone was picked up a small number of times.

This TCR derives from a woman of 80 years or more with COVID-19, enrolled during active disease. The sample consisted of peripheral blood. The V call is TRBV14, the J call TRBJ1-6, with D perhaps TRBD1 (6 bases). For the CDR3, the DNA is TGTGCCAGCAGTCTACAGGGTAATAATTCACCCCTCCACTTT. Residues: CASSLQGNNSPLHF. The full variable domain, its missing parts supplied by reference TRBV14 and TRBJ1-6, is EAGVTQFPSHSVIEKGQTVTLRCDPISGHDNLYWYRRVMGKEIKFLLHFVKESKQDESGMPNNRFLAERTGGTYSTLKVQPAELEDSGVYFCASSLQGNNSPLHFGNGTRLTVT.